This T cell receptor (beta chain) appears in the sequencing data of a study of regulatory T cells in long-lasting Graves disease. Study as a whole: Newly diagnosed Graves' patients had under 3 months of antithyroid drugs.

Construction of the TCR beta libraries employed iRepertoire HTBI primers in conjunction with Arm-PCR of CDR3 regions. MiXCR, run by TCRdb on the multiplex PCR reads, gives a single entry per CDR3 protein. This repertoire shows around 230,000 distinct CDR3 sequences, roughly 18% found once; its top ten account for 22%. Time point defined: newly diagnosed GD, antithyroid drugs for less than 3 months. RNA isolated from PBMCs was used to make the TCR library. Into tubes containing EDTA, approximately 8.5 milliliters of peripheral blood were drawn. Whole-study results and caveats: Persistent Graves' patients showed less TCR diversity than newly diagnosed patients showed. Favored gene segments in persistent disease were TRBV28, TRBJ1-2 and TRBJ2-5.

This CDR3 spans 14 amino acids. Trimming left V 4 bases short and J 1 base short, with 12 bases between. CDR1 and CDR2 (germline): SGHRS, YFSETQ. This clonotype was counted ten times or more. Its matching antigen is unknown. The chain combines TRBV5-1 with TRBJ2-7; D call uncertain. The material sequenced was peripheral blood mononuclear cells (PBMCs), taken at new diagnosis, from a patient treated with antithyroid drugs. The receptor comes from a female donor with Graves disease. CDR3 residues: CASSLRFDSYEQYF. The DNA for the CDR3 is TGCGCCAGCAGCCTGAGATTCGATTCCTACGAGCAGTACTTC.